The next 3 T cell receptor beta chains were all read from a single sample in a study of radiation and T cells in renal cell carcinoma. The method was immunoSEQ multiplex PCR; TCRdb's version includes in-frame clones alone and lacks a portion of them. The data contain over 120,000 clones, 70% to 90% of them seen just once; the ten biggest clones take up 17%. Time point given: blood 4 weeks post-SBRT, at nephrectomy. Specified treatment: 15 Gy SBRT to primary tumor, nephrectomy 4 weeks later. Sequences were derived from blood, sampled from a patient whose treatment included radiotherapy and nephrectomy. These receptor sequences come from a woman between 50 and 59 years old with renal cell carcinoma.

The chain combines TRBV28 with TRBJ2-7; D gene uncertain. The ends were cut back, 4 bases at V and 3 bases at J, with 16 bases in the middle. The V gene's germline CDR1 is MDHEN and CDR2 SYDVKM. There are 15 residues in the CDR3. This CDR3 is CASSSTRRMFYEQYF. CDR3 nucleotides: TGTGCCAGCAGTTCCACGAGACGGATGTTCTACGAGCAGTACTTC.

The table lists this clone with a few counts. V usage is TRBV19 and J usage is TRBJ2-5; TRBD2 agrees at 13 bases. Germline assignment: CDR1 LNHDA and CDR2 SQIVND (reference sequence). Trimming removed 9 bases from V and 4 bases from J; junction bases left unmatched: 14. CDR3 length equals 17 residues. In DNA form, the CDR3 reads TGTGCCAGCGGTGACGGGACTAGCGGGAAAGGGGCAGAGACCCAGTACTTC. As protein: CASGDGTSGKGAETQYF. The full variable domain, completed using reference TRBV19 and TRBJ2-5, is DGGITQSPKYLFRKEGQNVTLSCEQNLNHDAMYWYRQDPGQGLRLIYYSQIVNDFQKGDIAEGYSVSREKKESFPLTVTSAQKNPTAFYLCASGDGTSGKGAETQYFGPGTRLLVL.

The chain joins TRBV19 to TRBJ2-5; 7 nucleotides align to TRBD1. The CDR3 sequence is 13 residues long. V lost 8 bases and J lost 5; bases outside the gene matches: 8. CDR1 is LNHDA, CDR2 SQIVND, per germline (reference sequence). In DNA form, the CDR3 reads TGTGCCAGTGCAGACAGGGAGAAGGAGACCCAGTACTTC. Protein: CASADREKETQYF.